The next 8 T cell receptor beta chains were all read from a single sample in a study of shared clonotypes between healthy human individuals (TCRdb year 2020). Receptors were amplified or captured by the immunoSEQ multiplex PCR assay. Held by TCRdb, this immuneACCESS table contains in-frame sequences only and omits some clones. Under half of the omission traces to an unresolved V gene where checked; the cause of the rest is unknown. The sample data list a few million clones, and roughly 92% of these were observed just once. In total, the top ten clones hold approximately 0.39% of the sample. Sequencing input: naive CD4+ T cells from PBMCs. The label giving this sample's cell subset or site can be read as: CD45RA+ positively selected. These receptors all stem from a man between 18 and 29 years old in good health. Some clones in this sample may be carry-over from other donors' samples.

The CDR3 DNA reads as TGTGCCAGCAGTGTTGAGACAGGACCCTACGAGCAGTACTTC. Protein: CASSVETGPYEQYF. The J gene is TRBJ2-7, the V gene TRBV6-4; TRBD1 is a possible D gene (6 bases). The CDR3 has 14 residues. Between the trimmed V and J ends, which lost 4 bases and 2 bases, there was a span of 12 bases. CDR1 is MRHNA and CDR2 is SNTAGT in the germline V gene.

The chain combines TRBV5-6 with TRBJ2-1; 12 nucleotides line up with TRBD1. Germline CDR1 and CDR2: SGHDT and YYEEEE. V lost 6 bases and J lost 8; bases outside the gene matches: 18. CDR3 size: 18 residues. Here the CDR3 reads CASTPRTTGTGGGDEQFF. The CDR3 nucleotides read TGTGCCAGCACTCCCCGCACAACGGGGACAGGGGGCGGCGATGAGCAGTTCTTC.

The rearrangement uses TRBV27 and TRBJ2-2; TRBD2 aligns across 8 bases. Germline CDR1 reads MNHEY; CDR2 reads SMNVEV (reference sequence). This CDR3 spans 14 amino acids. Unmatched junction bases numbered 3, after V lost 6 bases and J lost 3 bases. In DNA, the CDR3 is TGTGCCAGCAGGTTAGCGGGGTACACCGGGGAGCTGTTTTTT. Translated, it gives CASRLAGYTGELFF.

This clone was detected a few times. The chain's CDR3 is CASSYRWAFF. DNA for the CDR3: TGTGCCAGCAGCTACAGGTGGGCTTTCTTT. The chain is built from TRBV5-8 and TRBJ1-1, with D possibly being TRBD1 (5 bases). V lost 3 bases and J 11 bases, leaving 8 bases between the germline ends. The CDR3 covers 10 residues. Germline assignment: CDR1 SGHTS and CDR2 YDEGEE.

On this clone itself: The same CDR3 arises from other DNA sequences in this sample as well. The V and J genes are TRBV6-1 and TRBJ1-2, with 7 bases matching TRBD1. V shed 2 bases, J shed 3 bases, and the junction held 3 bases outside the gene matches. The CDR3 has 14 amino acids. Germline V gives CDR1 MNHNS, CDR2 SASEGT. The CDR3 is CASSERDRYYGYTF. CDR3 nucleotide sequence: TGTGCCAGCAGTGAAAGGGACAGATACTATGGCTACACCTTC.

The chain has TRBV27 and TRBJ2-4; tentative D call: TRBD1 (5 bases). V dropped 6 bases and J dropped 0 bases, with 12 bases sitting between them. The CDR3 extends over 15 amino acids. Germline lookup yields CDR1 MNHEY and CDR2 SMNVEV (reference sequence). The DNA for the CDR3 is TGTGCCAGCAGCCGCCTTCAGGGAGCCAAAAACATTCAGTACTTC. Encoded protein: CASSRLQGAKNIQYF.

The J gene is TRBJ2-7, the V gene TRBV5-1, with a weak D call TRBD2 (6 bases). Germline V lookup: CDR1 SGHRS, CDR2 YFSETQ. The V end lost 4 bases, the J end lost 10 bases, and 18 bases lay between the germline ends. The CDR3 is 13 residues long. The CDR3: CASSLELTGTQYF. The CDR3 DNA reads TGCGCCAGCAGCCTGGAGCTGACGGGGACTCAGTACTTC.

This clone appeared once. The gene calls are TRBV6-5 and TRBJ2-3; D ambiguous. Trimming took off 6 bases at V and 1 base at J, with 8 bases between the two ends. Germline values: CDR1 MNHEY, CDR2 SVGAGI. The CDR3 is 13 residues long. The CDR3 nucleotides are TGTGCCAGCAGACAAGATGGCACAGATACGCAGTATTTT. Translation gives CASRQDGTDTQYF.